The 10 T cell receptor beta chains in this list originate from one sample, sequenced in a study of CD8+ T cells in alopecia areata. RNA was extracted and reverse transcribed into cDNA as the sequencing template. Generated by immunoSEQ multiplex PCR, the TCRdb table keeps only in-frame clones and is missing some. The table records more than 90,000 clones, roughly 66% of them present only once. The sequenced sample was CD4+ T cells sorted from blood. All receptors come from a human donor in good health.

This chain connects TRBV19 to TRBJ1-4; 12 bases agree with TRBD1. Losses at the gene ends were 5 bases for V and 10 bases for J; bases not matched to a gene: 5. CDR1 and CDR2 (germline): LNHDA, SQIVND (reference sequence). The CDR3 is 14 residues long. This CDR3 reads CASSRGTGGGKLFF. The DNA for the CDR3 is TGTGCCAGTAGTCGCGGGACAGGGGGCGGAAAACTGTTTTTT.

J is TRBJ1-6 and V is TRBV10-2; no reliable D call. The CDR3 covers 14 residues. CDR1 is WSHSY, CDR2 SAAADI, per germline. V gave up 1 base and J gave up 8 bases, with 9 bases separating them. CDR3 nucleotides: TGCGCCAGCAGTGAGTGGGAAAGGGATTCACCCCTCCACTTT. Encoded protein: CASSEWERDSPLHF.

This chain connects TRBV4-1 to TRBJ1-2; D gene ambiguous. The CDR3 runs to 13 residues. The germline CDR1 and CDR2 sequences are MGHRA and YSYEKL. V was shortened by 1 base and J by 7 bases, with 10 bases between the two germline ends. The CDR3 DNA reads as TGCGCCAGCAGCCAAGCGGGAGGGTTTGGCTACACCTTC. Encoded protein: CASSQAGGFGYTF.

This clone turned up a few times. The gene calls are TRBV29-1 and TRBJ1-1; TRBD1 might be the D (6 bases). CDR3 length: 13 amino acids. Trimming cost V 1 base and J 6 bases, with 12 bases left between them. Germline-derived CDR1 and CDR2 are SQVTM and ANQGSEA. The CDR3 is CSVEGAGGPEAFF. For the CDR3, the DNA is TGCAGCGTTGAAGGAGCGGGGGGGCCTGAAGCTTTCTTT.

The genes are TRBV7-2 and TRBJ1-2, with D unclear. Germline lookup yields CDR1 SGHTA and CDR2 FQGNSA. V lost 1 base and J 4 bases, leaving 7 bases between the germline ends. The CDR3 length is 13 residues. The CDR3 is CASSLVSSYGYTF. In DNA, the CDR3 is TGTGCCAGCAGCTTAGTCTCTAGCTATGGCTACACCTTC.

The chain joins TRBV6-6 to TRBJ1-2; D not certain. Germline V gene lookup returns CDR1 MNHNY and CDR2 SVGAGI (reference sequence). This CDR3 has 13 amino acids. Trimming pared 2 bases from V and 8 bases from J, leaving 12 bases between. The CDR3 sequence is CASSYVGRGGYTF. The CDR3, as DNA: TGTGCCAGCAGTTACGTAGGCCGAGGGGGCTACACCTTC.

The chain uses TRBV29-1 and TRBJ1-1, with unresolved D. Germline V CDR1 and CDR2: SQVTM, ANQGSEA. CDR3 length equals 12 residues. Deletions cut 7 bases from V and 0 bases from J, with 9 bases between. The CDR3 DNA reads as TGCAGCGGAAGCTACTTGAACACTGAAGCTTTCTTT. Amino acid sequence: CSGSYLNTEAFF.

This chain links TRBV30 with TRBJ2-5, with D unresolved. CDR1 and CDR2 (germline): GTSNPN, SVGIG (reference sequence). The CDR3 has 13 residues. The V end was cut by 2 bases, the J end by 5 bases, with 12 bases between. CDR3 sequence: CAWSLRMGETQYF. The DNA for the CDR3 is TGTGCCTGGAGTCTAAGGATGGGGGAGACCCAGTACTTC.

The V gene is TRBV29-1, the J gene TRBJ2-5, with TRBD1 matching over 7 bases. Losses at the gene ends were 6 bases for V and 6 bases for J; bases not matched to a gene: 13. The CDR3 consists of 14 residues. CDR1 is SQVTM, CDR2 ANQGSEA, per germline. CDR3 in amino acids: CSVPRMTGYQTQYF. The CDR3 DNA reads as TGCAGCGTCCCCCGGATGACAGGGTATCAGACCCAGTACTTC.

This chain uses TRBV9 with TRBJ1-2; D not certain. This CDR3 spans 14 amino acids. V shed 3 bases and J shed 4 bases, with 13 bases lying between them. The germline V gene encodes CDR1 SGDLS and CDR2 YYNGEE. The CDR3 is CASSGLRAGYGYTF. The CDR3 coding sequence is TGTGCCAGCAGCGGCCTACGGGCAGGCTATGGCTACACCTTC.